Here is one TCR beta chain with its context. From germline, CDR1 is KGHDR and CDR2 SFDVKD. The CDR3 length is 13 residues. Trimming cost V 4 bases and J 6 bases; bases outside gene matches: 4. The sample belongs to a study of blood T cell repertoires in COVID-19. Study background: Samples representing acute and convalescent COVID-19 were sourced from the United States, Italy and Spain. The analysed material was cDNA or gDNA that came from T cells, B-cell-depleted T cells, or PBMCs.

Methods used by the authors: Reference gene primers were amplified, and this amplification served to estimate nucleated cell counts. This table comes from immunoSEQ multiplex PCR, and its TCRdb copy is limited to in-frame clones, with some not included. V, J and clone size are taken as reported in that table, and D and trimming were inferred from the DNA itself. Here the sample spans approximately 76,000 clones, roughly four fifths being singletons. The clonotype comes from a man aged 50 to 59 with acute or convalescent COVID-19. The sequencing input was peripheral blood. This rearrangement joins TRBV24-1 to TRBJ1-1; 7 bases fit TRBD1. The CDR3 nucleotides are TGTGCCACCAGTGACTACGGGACAGCTGAAGCTTTCTTT. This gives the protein CATSDYGTAEAFF.